This T cell receptor (beta chain) was sequenced during a study of blood T cell repertoires in COVID-19. Clones were sequenced by immunoSEQ multiplex PCR, and TCRdb holds only the in-frame ones, with some missing. The sample yields approximately 180,000 clones, roughly 87% seen once. Germline assignment: CDR1 SEHNR and CDR2 FQNEAQ (reference sequence). CDR3 length: 14 amino acids. V trimming: 5 bases; J trimming: 3 bases; junction bases outside the gene matches: 5. The V gene is TRBV7-9, the J gene TRBJ1-1; 8 positions agree with TRBD1. The specimen sequenced was PBMCs or T cells enriched from blood (not recorded which). This receptor was identified in a human donor with acute COVID-19. The donor label of this sample is uncertain. The CDR3 sequence is CASSQGQVDTEAFF. CDR3 DNA sequence: TGTGCCAGCAGCCAGGGACAGGTCGACACTGAAGCTTTCTTT.